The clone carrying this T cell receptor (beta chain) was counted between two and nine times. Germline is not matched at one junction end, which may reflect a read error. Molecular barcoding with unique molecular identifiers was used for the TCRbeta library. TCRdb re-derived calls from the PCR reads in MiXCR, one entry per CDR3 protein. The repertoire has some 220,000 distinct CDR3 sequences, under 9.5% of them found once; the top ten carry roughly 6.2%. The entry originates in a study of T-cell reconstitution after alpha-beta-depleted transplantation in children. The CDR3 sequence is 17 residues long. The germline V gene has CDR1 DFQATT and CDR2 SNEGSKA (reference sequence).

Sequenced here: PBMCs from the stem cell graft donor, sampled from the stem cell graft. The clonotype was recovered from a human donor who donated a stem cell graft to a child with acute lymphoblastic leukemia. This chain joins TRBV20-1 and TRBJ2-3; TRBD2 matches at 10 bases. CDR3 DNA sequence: TGCTGTGCTATTTCTAGCGGGGGAGATACACAGGGAGATACGCAGTATTTT. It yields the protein CCAISSGGDTQGDTQYF.